This entry is about one T cell receptor (beta chain). Its antigen is currently unknown. The sample comes from a study of T cell responses to AZD1222 COVID-19 vaccine. Findings and caveats of the study: Donors, mostly white British, included more females; clonal diversity was possibly underestimated. Spike was spanned by vaccine-associated CD4 TCRs, with dominance at 160-218 and 743-854. Spike-specific TCR breadth and depth went up after people got two AZD1222 doses.

V was trimmed by 4 bases and J by 15 bases, leaving 13 bases between them. This CDR3 is built from 11 residues. Assay: immunoSEQ multiplex PCR; the TCRdb copy retains only in-frame clones and omits some. This table holds about 120,000 clones, about nine tenths found once. The sequence was obtained from an adult in good health. The source material was peripheral blood, sampled on day 0 of AZD1222 vaccination. The chain employs TRBV12-3 or TRBV12-4 and TRBJ2-1; D is uncertain. The CDR3 DNA follows: TGTGCCAGCAGTTCCGGAACGACGCGGTTCTTC. This sequence encodes CASSSGTTRFF.